The present T cell receptor (beta chain) was sequenced within a study of persistence of HIV-infected CD4 T cells. Study at large: Up to about 180 mL blood was drawn at multiple time points; a couple of donors had single-time leukapheresis.

Sequencing used immunoSEQ version 4 in survey mode. Each sample used up to 1 ug genomic DNA diluted to roughly 10 ng/uL. The repertoire was sequenced with immunoSEQ multiplex PCR; TCRdb's copy has only in-frame clones and lacks some. The sample gives 20,000 to 25,000 clones, about 74% of which show up once; around 1.9% is in the top ten. V shed 4 bases and J 1 base; nucleotides not matched to a gene: 6. The CDR3 is made up of 16 amino acids. Germline-derived CDR1 and CDR2 are SGHDT and YYEEEE. The stimulus was an HIV-1 Gag 15-mer peptide pool, about 1 ug/peptide/mL. Responding CD4+ T cells were sorted by upregulation of both CD40 ligand and CD69. Suppressive ART was started during chronic HIV-1 infection in these adults. About this clone itself: Its target is unknown.

The receptor was isolated from an adult man with HIV who was CMV-seropositive. The sequencing used CD4+ T cells sorted from PBMCs after roughly 18-hour stimulation, collected from a patient who received antiretroviral therapy. This sequence joins TRBV5-6 and TRBJ2-2; 8 positions match TRBD1. The CDR3 bases are TGTGCCAGCAGCCCGACTGGACAGGGGAACACCGGGGAGCTGTTTTTT. This translates into CASSPTGQGNTGELFF. The whole variable domain, filled in from reference TRBV5-6 and TRBJ2-2, reads DAGVTQSPTHLIKTRGQQVTLRCSPKSGHDTVSWYQQALGQGPQFIFQYYEEEERQRGNFPDRFSGHQFPNYSSELNVNALLLGDSALYLCASSPTGQGNTGELFFGEGSRLTVL.